The 27 T cell receptor beta chains in this list originate from one sample, sequenced in a study of T-cell reconstitution after alpha-beta-depleted transplantation in children. Unique molecular identifiers were incorporated into the prepared TCRbeta library. TCRdb re-called the PCR reads through MiXCR, storing one row per CDR3 protein. Here the sample spans about 640,000 distinct CDR3 sequences, roughly 17% being singletons. Sequencing was performed on PBMCs from the stem cell graft donor, taken from the stem cell graft. All receptors come from a human donor who donated a stem cell graft to a child with acute myeloid leukemia.

The chain combines TRBV20-1 with TRBJ1-6; maybe TRBD1 (5 bases). The V end was cut by 6 bases, the J end by 7 bases, with 13 bases between. Germline V lookup: CDR1 DFQATT, CDR2 SNEGSKA (reference sequence). CDR3 size: 13 residues. In DNA, the CDR3 is TGCAGTGCGCGAGGGACGGAAAATTCACCCCTCCACTTT. Amino acid sequence: CSARGTENSPLHF.

This clonotype was picked up many times. V gene TRBV20-1 combines with J gene TRBJ1-6; maybe TRBD1 (5 bases). CDR1 and CDR2 from the germline V gene are DFQATT and SNEGSKA (reference sequence). V lost 5 bases and J 5 bases, leaving 13 bases between the germline ends. The CDR3 sequence is 14 residues long. CDR3 coding DNA: TGCAGTGCTCCACGGACAACTGATAATTCACCCCTCCACTTT. Protein: CSAPRTTDNSPLHF.

This clonotype was detected many times. DNA of the CDR3: TGTGCCAGCAGCTTAGCCGGCGGCGGGGAGCTGTTTTTT. Translated, it gives CASSLAGGGELFF. The chain employs TRBV7-2 and TRBJ2-2; no clear D. The CDR3 runs to 13 residues. Looked up from germline, CDR1 is SGHTA and CDR2 is FQGNSA. V lost 0 bases to trimming and J lost 7 bases, with 6 bases between them.

The gene calls are TRBV20-1 and TRBJ2-1, with no clear D. In germline, CDR1 is DFQATT, CDR2 SNEGSKA (reference sequence). V lost 1 base and J lost 0, with 10 bases in between. The length of the CDR3 is 15 residues. CDR3: CSARGVLSSYNEQFF. The CDR3 nucleotides read TGCAGTGCTAGAGGAGTCCTGAGCTCCTACAATGAGCAGTTCTTC.

This chain joins TRBV12-3 or TRBV12-4 and TRBJ1-1, with TRBD1 identical over 7 bases. J was trimmed by 7 bases and V by 5 bases; bases with no gene match: 7. CDR3 size: 13 residues. The CDR3 is CASSTRRGIEAFF. The CDR3 DNA follows: TGTGCCAGCAGTACTCGCAGGGGGATTGAAGCTTTCTTT.

V gene TRBV12-3 or TRBV12-4 combines with J gene TRBJ1-5; 7 nucleotides agree with TRBD1. This CDR3 comprises 16 residues. The V and J ends lost 8 bases and 0 bases, in that order; junction bases with no gene match: 10. For the CDR3, the DNA is TGTGCCAGCCGAACAAACCAGGGGGATAGCAATCAGCCCCAGCATTTT. It codes for CASRTNQGDSNQPQHF.

This sequence joins TRBV20-1 and TRBJ2-1, with a weak D call TRBD2 (7 bases). Per germline, CDR1 DFQATT and CDR2 SNEGSKA (reference sequence). Trimming left V 7 bases short and J 4 bases short, with 17 bases between. This CDR3 contains 14 residues. The CDR3 protein is CSGRGAVSYNEQFF. The CDR3, as DNA: TGCAGTGGACGGGGGGCCGTATCTTACAATGAGCAGTTCTTC.

V gene TRBV7-8 combines with J gene TRBJ2-5; D is perhaps TRBD2 (5 bases). This CDR3 spans 14 amino acids. Germline assignment: CDR1 SGHVS and CDR2 FQNEAQ. The V end lost 0 bases, the J end lost 4 bases, and 9 bases lay between the germline ends. The CDR3 DNA is TGTGCCAGCAGCTTAGCTTTCGCGGGAGAGACCCAGTACTTC. Translation gives CASSLAFAGETQYF.

The chain carries TRBV7-2 and TRBJ1-5; TRBD1 matches 7 bases. Germline trimming cut 6 bases from V and 3 bases from J; bases unmatched to any gene: 5. This CDR3 is 14 amino acids long. Germline assignment: CDR1 SGHTA and CDR2 FQGNSA. For the CDR3, the DNA is TGTGCCAGCAGTCCTGACAGGGTCAATCAGCCCCAGCATTTT. Its protein product is CASSPDRVNQPQHF.

The V gene is TRBV18, the J gene TRBJ1-3, with D hard to call. This CDR3 is 16 amino acids long. V was trimmed by 1 base and J by 0 bases, leaving 10 bases between them. Per germline, CDR1 KGHSH and CDR2 LQKENI. CDR3 loop: CASSPQGWGSGNTIYF. The CDR3 bases are TGTGCCAGCTCACCACAGGGTTGGGGCTCTGGAAACACCATATATTTT.

This rearrangement joins TRBV5-1 to TRBJ2-1; 15 positions agree with TRBD2. The CDR3 is made up of 17 amino acids. The germline gives CDR1 SGHRS, CDR2 YFSETQ. After removal of 3 bases from V and 5 bases from J, the junction contained 6 bases not matched to a gene. The CDR3 DNA reads TGCGCCAGCAGCTACGGACTAGCGGGGGGGCCAAACAATGAGCAGTTCTTC. Protein: CASSYGLAGGPNNEQFF.

This clonotype occurred a few times. V gene TRBV10-3 combines with J gene TRBJ1-5, with TRBD1 matching over 7 bases. With 6 bases clipped from V and 9 bases from J, the junction kept 11 bases outside the gene matches. This CDR3 has 14 amino acids. Germline CDR1 ENHRY, CDR2 SYGVKD. This chain's CDR3 is CAIREDREKRPQHF. The CDR3 nucleotides read TGTGCCATCAGAGAAGACAGGGAAAAAAGGCCCCAGCATTTT.

In this sample, this clonotype turned up many times. The rearrangement joins TRBV15 to TRBJ2-1; a weak D match, TRBD2 (5 bases). Trimming shortened V by 1 base and J by 7 bases, and 14 bases separated the two germline ends. Germline V gene lookup returns CDR1 LNHNV and CDR2 YYDKDF (reference sequence). This CDR3 has 15 amino acids. This chain's CDR3 is CATSRGESMYNEQFF. CDR3 in DNA: TGTGCCACCAGCAGAGGGGAGAGCATGTATAATGAGCAGTTCTTC.

This clonotype was counted only a few times. The chain links TRBV12-3 or TRBV12-4 to TRBJ1-2; 7 nucleotides match TRBD1. The CDR3 extends over 15 amino acids. V shed 7 bases, J shed 6 bases, and the junction held 14 bases outside the gene matches. In DNA form, the CDR3 reads TGTGCCAGCACTTTCGTGACAGGGTATAGGGATGGCTACACCTTC. Translating it yields CASTFVTGYRDGYTF.

CDR3 DNA: TGTGCCAGCAGCTCTACCTCCGGGCTAGCGGGGTTCTCTGGGGCCAACGTCCTGACTTTC. Translation gives CASSSTSGLAGFSGANVLTF. The V and J genes are TRBV11-2 and TRBJ2-6; 9 nucleotides line up with TRBD2. Germline V lookup: CDR1 SGHAT, CDR2 FQNNGV. The CDR3 contains 20 residues. J lost 0 bases, V lost 4 bases, and 13 bases had no gene match.

This clonotype was counted at least ten times. This chain uses TRBV6-5 with TRBJ2-2; D not resolved. CDR3 length: 13 amino acids. V was trimmed by 2 bases and J by 6 bases, leaving 7 bases between them. Germline loops: CDR1 MNHEY, CDR2 SVGAGI. CDR3 protein: CASSYNGAGELFF. CDR3 nucleotides: TGTGCCAGCAGTTACAATGGAGCCGGGGAGCTGTTTTTT.

The J gene is TRBJ1-3, the V gene TRBV12-3 or TRBV12-4; no definite D call. The CDR3 runs to 13 residues. Trimming removed 6 bases at V and 4 bases at J, with 10 bases between. The CDR3 bases are TGTGCCAGCAGGACGACCCCAGGAAACACCATATATTTT. It translates to CASRTTPGNTIYF.

This clonotype has only a few counts. The rearrangement uses TRBV7-2 and TRBJ2-3; D might be TRBD1 or TRBD2, each matching 5 bases. Trimming took 0 bases from V and 13 from J, leaving 14 bases between them. The CDR3 spans 13 residues. In germline, CDR1 is SGHTA, CDR2 FQGNSA. CDR3 residues: CASSLAAGWGKYF. In nucleotides, the CDR3 is TGTGCCAGCAGCTTAGCGGCAGGGTGGGGGAAGTATTTT.

This clonotype was seen only a few times. J is TRBJ2-7 and V is TRBV20-1; D gene uncertain. V was cut by 6 bases and J by 5 bases, with 17 bases left in between. The V gene's germline CDR1 is DFQATT and CDR2 SNEGSKA (reference sequence). This CDR3 is built from 13 residues. DNA of the CDR3: TGCAGTGCCTCGCCGGTTCCACGGGACGAGCAGTACTTC. It specifies CSASPVPRDEQYF.

This clonotype was picked up a small number of times. The chain links TRBV20-1 to TRBJ1-6, with D tentatively TRBD1 (6 bases). Germline V gene lookup returns CDR1 DFQATT and CDR2 SNEGSKA (reference sequence). This CDR3 is 16 amino acids long. V was clipped by 6 bases and J by 2 bases, with 17 bases between them. CDR3 in DNA: TGCAGTGCGCGAGAATCAGGGGTGGCCTATAATTCACCCCTCCACTTT. Residues: CSARESGVAYNSPLHF.

This chain uses TRBV10-2 with TRBJ2-7, with D perhaps being TRBD1 or TRBD2 (5 bases each). Germline lookup yields CDR1 WSHSY and CDR2 SAAADI. With 6 bases removed from V and 0 bases from J, the gap between germline ends came to 12 bases. This CDR3 region has 14 residues. CDR3 in DNA: TGCGCCAGCAGGCTGGGGGAAGCCTCCTACGAGCAGTACTTC. This sequence encodes CASRLGEASYEQYF.

The chain joins TRBV7-7 to TRBJ2-7; D is perhaps TRBD1 (5 bases). The CDR3 contains 13 residues. Germline V CDR1 and CDR2: SSHAT, FNYEAQ (reference sequence). V gave up 5 bases and J gave up 0 bases, with 8 bases separating them. The CDR3 loop reads CASSTTDSYEQYV. CDR3 in DNA: TGTGCCAGCAGCACGACAGACTCCTACGAGCAGTACGTC.

As to this clonotype: This clone may be a read error of a much larger clone one base away. V gene TRBV5-4 combines with J gene TRBJ2-1, with 8 bases lining up with TRBD2. CDR3 length equals 18 residues. Germline lookup yields CDR1 SGHNT and CDR2 YYREEE (reference sequence). The CDR3 DNA reads TGTGCCATCAGCTTGGAACGGGGGGGATCGTCCCTTGTCAATGAGCAGTTCTTC. Its translation: CAISLERGGSSLVNEQFF.

In this sample, this clonotype turned up many times. V is TRBV20-1 and J is TRBJ1-6; the match to TRBD1 covers 8 bases. The germline CDR1 and CDR2 sequences are DFQATT and SNEGSKA (reference sequence). The J segment lost 8 bases and the V segment lost 0 bases, leaving 3 bases of the junction unmatched. The CDR3 is 14 residues long. The CDR3 sequence is CSAREDRDHSPLHF. CDR3 DNA: TGCAGTGCTAGAGAGGACAGGGATCATTCACCCCTCCACTTT.

This sequence joins TRBV24-1 and TRBJ1-2; D gene unclear. The CDR3 contains 13 residues. V gave up 2 bases and J gave up 7 bases, with 10 bases separating them. Germline values: CDR1 KGHDR, CDR2 SFDVKD. CDR3 sequence (DNA): TGTGCCACCAGTGATTCAGCCTCGTTTGGCTACACCTTC. Its protein is CATSDSASFGYTF.

This sequence joins TRBV12-3 or TRBV12-4 and TRBJ1-4, with D perhaps matching TRBD1 (6 bases). The CDR3 runs 16 residues. The V gene lost 4 bases and the J gene lost 8 bases, with 20 bases spanning the gap. The CDR3 reads CASSSDLGGLEEKLFF. The CDR3 DNA follows: TGTGCCAGCAGTTCCGATCTGGGGGGGCTAGAAGAAAAACTGTTTTTT.

V usage is TRBV27 and J usage is TRBJ1-2; D remains ambiguous. CDR1 and CDR2 (germline): MNHEY, SMNVEV (reference sequence). With 7 bases removed from V and 0 bases from J, the gap between germline ends came to 18 bases. This CDR3 spans 16 amino acids. Here the CDR3 reads CASTRRQGATNYGYTF. In nucleotides, the CDR3 is TGTGCCAGCACCCGTAGGCAAGGAGCTACTAACTATGGCTACACCTTC.